The source of this T cell receptor (beta chain) is a study of T-cell reconstitution after alpha-beta-depleted transplantation in children (dated by TCRdb to 2016 to 2017). Study-level background: Using TCR repertoire profiling, the study quantitatively followed how T-cell immune reconstitution unfolded in children after TCRalphabeta/CD19-depleted allogeneic hematopoietic cell transplantation. Broader findings and caveats from the paper: The frequencies of hyperexpanded clones fell over the following months, and after one year, T-cell counts and TCRbeta diversity were mostly attributed to newly produced T cells. The apparently early recovery of alphabetaT-cell counts about two months after transplant reportedly depended on only several hundred rapidly expanded clones that came from non-depleted graft cells. In some patients, the high TCRbeta diversity seen at day 60 was put down to recipient T cells and intrathymic progenitors that had survived conditioning.

The germline V gene encodes CDR1 SEHNR and CDR2 FQNEAQ (reference sequence). The CDR3, cysteine through phenylalanine, is 13 amino acids long. Only the CDR3 region is kept as DNA, spanning 39 bases read in frame from base 1. The library was produced with PCR. The listed sequencing device is Illumina HiSeq 2500. TCR libraries were prepared with molecular barcoding, using unique molecular identifiers to normalize TCRbeta repertoire quantification. The public reads were run again by TCRdb, first through fastp at Q25 and then through MiXCR, and only productive beta chains were kept. Under each unique CDR3 protein, matching rows form one entry showing the most common genes and DNA. For this sample the table gives 220,000 or so distinct CDR3 sequences, of which 6.5% to 10% were detected only once. In total, the top ten clones hold 6.3% of the sample. In light of the paper, this sample's treatment or condition label describes: allogeneic hematopoietic cell transplantation with graft depleted of TCRalphabeta T cells and CD19 B cells. The transplant recipients were children given TCRalphabeta/CD19-depleted allogeneic hematopoietic cell grafts.

The table lists this clonotype with a count of one. Its recognized antigen is unknown. One end of the junction fails to match germline, which may point to a read error. Sequencing used PBMCs, mostly from graft donor cells, obtained 180 days after TCRalphabeta/CD19-depleted stem cell transplant. The chain was built from TRBV7-9 and TRBJ2-2; there is no confident call for the D gene. The receptor comes from a male patient younger than 18 who had a stem cell transplant for acute lymphoblastic leukemia, so the T cells may come from the graft donor. The DNA reads TGTGGCAGCAGCTTAGATTCAACCGGGGAGCTGTTTTTT. It translates to CGSSLDSTGELFF.